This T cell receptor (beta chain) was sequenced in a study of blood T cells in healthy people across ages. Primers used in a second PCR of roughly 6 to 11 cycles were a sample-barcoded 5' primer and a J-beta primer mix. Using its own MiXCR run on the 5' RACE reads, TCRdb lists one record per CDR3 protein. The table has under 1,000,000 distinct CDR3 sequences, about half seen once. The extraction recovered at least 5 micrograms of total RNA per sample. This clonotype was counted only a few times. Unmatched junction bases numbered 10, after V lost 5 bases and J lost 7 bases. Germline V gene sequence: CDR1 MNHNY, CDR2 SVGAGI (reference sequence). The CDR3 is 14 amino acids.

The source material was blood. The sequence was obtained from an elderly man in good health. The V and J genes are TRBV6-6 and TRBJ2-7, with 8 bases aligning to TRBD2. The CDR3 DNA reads TGTGCCAGCAGTCCGGCGGGAGGATCGGGGGAGCAGTACTTC. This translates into CASSPAGGSGEQYF.